The rows below give T cell receptor beta chains drawn from one sample of a study of cytotoxic CD8 clonotypes in ibrutinib-treated CLL. TCRdb keeps only in-frame clones here, not all; method: immunoSEQ multiplex PCR. This sample yields some 200,000 clones, of which about three quarters are seen a single time; around 5.9% belongs to the top ten. The sample in question was PBMCs, obtained after 12 months of ibrutinib treatment. The receptors come from a human donor with chronic lymphocytic leukemia. The CDR3 runs from the conserved cysteine through the conserved F or W. A D gene is named only where the DNA matches it firmly. Size is omitted from some rows. Given values are once, few, many or a class for expanded clones.

v_call: TRBV5-1; j_call: TRBJ1-1; d_call: -; clone_size: -; cdr3_aa: CASSPHLNTEAFF; cdr3_nt: TGCGCCAGCAGCCCCCACCTGAACACTGAAGCTTTCTTT
v_call: TRBV5-1; j_call: TRBJ2-1; d_call: TRBD1; clone_size: -; cdr3_aa: CASSHSGQYNEQFF; cdr3_nt: TGCGCCAGCAGTCATTCGGGACAGTACAATGAGCAGTTCTTC
v_call: TRBV7-6; j_call: TRBJ1-1; d_call: -; clone_size: -; cdr3_aa: CASSPYGENTEAFF; cdr3_nt: TGTGCCAGCAGCCCCTATGGTGAGAACACTGAAGCTTTCTTT
v_call: TRBV7-2; j_call: TRBJ1-1; d_call: -; clone_size: -; cdr3_aa: CASSSTGWRTEAFF; cdr3_nt: TGTGCCAGCAGCTCAACAGGGTGGAGGACTGAAGCTTTCTTT
v_call: TRBV6-6; j_call: TRBJ1-5; d_call: TRBD1; clone_size: once; cdr3_aa: CASSSPGQVSNQPQHF; cdr3_nt: TGTGCCAGCAGTTCCCCCGGACAGGTCAGCAATCAGCCCCAGCATTTT
v_call: TRBV19; j_call: TRBJ2-5; d_call: -; clone_size: -; cdr3_aa: CASSLRDIQETQYF; cdr3_nt: TGTGCCAGTAGTTTGCGGGACATCCAAGAGACCCAGTACTTC
v_call: TRBV28; j_call: TRBJ2-7; d_call: -; clone_size: -; cdr3_aa: CASSPTNRENEQYF; cdr3_nt: TGTGCCAGCAGTCCCACTAACAGGGAAAACGAGCAGTACTTC
v_call: TRBV6-1; j_call: TRBJ1-1; d_call: -; clone_size: -; cdr3_aa: CASRKQENTEAFF; cdr3_nt: TGTGCCAGCAGGAAACAAGAGAACACTGAAGCTTTCTTT
v_call: TRBV6-1; j_call: TRBJ2-2; d_call: -; clone_size: -; cdr3_aa: CASIQTRWSAGELFF; cdr3_nt: TGTGCCAGCATCCAGACCAGGTGGTCGGCCGGGGAGCTGTTTTTT
v_call: TRBV7-9; j_call: TRBJ1-4; d_call: -; clone_size: -; cdr3_aa: CASSYDSGKEKLFF; cdr3_nt: TGTGCCAGCAGCTACGACAGCGGGAAGGAAAAACTGTTTTTT
v_call: TRBV6-5; j_call: TRBJ1-2; d_call: -; clone_size: -; cdr3_aa: CASSYGHNYGYTF; cdr3_nt: TGTGCCAGCAGTTACGGCCATAACTATGGCTACACCTTC
v_call: TRBV4-3; j_call: TRBJ2-7; d_call: TRBD1; clone_size: -; cdr3_aa: CASSPGQADYEQYF; cdr3_nt: TGCGCCAGCAGCCCCGGACAGGCGGACTACGAGCAGTACTTC
v_call: TRBV5-1; j_call: TRBJ2-3; d_call: TRBD1; clone_size: -; cdr3_aa: CASRKGTGADTQYF; cdr3_nt: TGCGCCAGCAGAAAAGGGACAGGGGCAGATACGCAGTATTTT
v_call: TRBV5-1; j_call: TRBJ1-2; d_call: -; clone_size: -; cdr3_aa: CASIRDNSLHGYTF; cdr3_nt: TGCGCCAGCATCCGGGACAATTCTCTTCATGGCTACACCTTC
v_call: TRBV28; j_call: TRBJ1-3; d_call: -; clone_size: -; cdr3_aa: CASTGNTIYF; cdr3_nt: TGTGCCAGCACTGGAAACACCATATATTTT
v_call: TRBV10-2; j_call: TRBJ2-2; d_call: TRBD2; clone_size: -; cdr3_aa: CASSELAVTGELFF; cdr3_nt: TGCGCCAGCAGCGAACTAGCGGTTACCGGGGAGCTGTTTTTT
v_call: TRBV30; j_call: TRBJ2-3; d_call: TRBD2; clone_size: few; cdr3_aa: CAWSTPWGGFGDTDTQYF; cdr3_nt: TGTGCCTGGAGTACACCTTGGGGGGGATTTGGAGACACAGATACGCAGTATTTT
v_call: TRBV27; j_call: TRBJ1-5; d_call: -; clone_size: -; cdr3_aa: CASSLSGASNQPQHF; cdr3_nt: TGTGCCAGCAGTTTATCGGGGGCTAGCAATCAGCCCCAGCATTTT
v_call: TRBV18; j_call: TRBJ2-1; d_call: TRBD1; clone_size: -; cdr3_aa: CASSPPGTGQFF; cdr3_nt: TGTGCCAGCTCACCTCCCGGGACAGGGCAGTTCTTC
v_call: TRBV30; j_call: TRBJ1-6; d_call: -; clone_size: -; cdr3_aa: CAWSVGVVVGGFNSPLHF; cdr3_nt: TGTGCCTGGAGTGTAGGGGTCGTCGTGGGGGGCTTTAATTCACCCCTCCACTTT
v_call: TRBV19; j_call: TRBJ1-1; d_call: TRBD1; clone_size: -; cdr3_aa: CASSPGGTEAFF; cdr3_nt: TGTGCCAGTAGTCCAGGGGGCACTGAAGCTTTCTTT
v_call: TRBV28; j_call: TRBJ1-3; d_call: -; clone_size: -; cdr3_aa: CASSDTLSGNTIYF; cdr3_nt: TGTGCCAGCAGTGACACACTCTCTGGAAACACCATATATTTT
v_call: TRBV6-1; j_call: TRBJ2-1; d_call: -; clone_size: -; cdr3_aa: CASYFSVGRLNEQFF; cdr3_nt: TGTGCCAGCTACTTTTCGGTGGGAAGGCTCAATGAGCAGTTCTTC
v_call: TRBV5-3; j_call: TRBJ2-2; d_call: -; clone_size: few; cdr3_aa: CARSSWPGELFF; cdr3_nt: TGTGCCAGAAGCTCCTGGCCCGGGGAGCTGTTTTTT
v_call: TRBV9; j_call: TRBJ2-7; d_call: TRBD2; clone_size: -; cdr3_aa: CASSPRLAGGYEQYF; cdr3_nt: TGTGCCAGCAGCCCCAGACTAGCGGGGGGCTACGAGCAGTACTTC
v_call: TRBV5-1; j_call: TRBJ1-2; d_call: -; clone_size: -; cdr3_aa: CASSLGPSDGYTF; cdr3_nt: TGCGCCAGCAGCCTAGGACCGTCTGATGGCTACACCTTC